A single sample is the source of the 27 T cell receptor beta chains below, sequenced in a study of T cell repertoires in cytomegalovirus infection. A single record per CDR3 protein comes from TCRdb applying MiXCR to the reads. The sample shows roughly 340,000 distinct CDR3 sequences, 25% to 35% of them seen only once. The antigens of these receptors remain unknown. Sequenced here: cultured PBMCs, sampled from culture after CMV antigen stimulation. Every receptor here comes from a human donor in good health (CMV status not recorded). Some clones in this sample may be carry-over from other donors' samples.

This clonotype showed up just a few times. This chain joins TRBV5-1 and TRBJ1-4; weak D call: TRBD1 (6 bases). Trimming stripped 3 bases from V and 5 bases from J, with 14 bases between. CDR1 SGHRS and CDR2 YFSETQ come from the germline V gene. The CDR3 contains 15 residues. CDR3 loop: CASSSGTGKNEKLFF. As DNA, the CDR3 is TGCGCCAGCAGCTCTGGTACAGGGAAAAATGAAAAACTGTTTTTT.

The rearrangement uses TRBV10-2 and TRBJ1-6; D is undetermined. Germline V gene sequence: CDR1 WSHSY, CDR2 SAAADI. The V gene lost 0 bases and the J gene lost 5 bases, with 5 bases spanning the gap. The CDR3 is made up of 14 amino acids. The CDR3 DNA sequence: TGCGCCAGCAGTGAGTCGGCAGATAATTCACCCCTCCACTTT. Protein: CASSESADNSPLHF.

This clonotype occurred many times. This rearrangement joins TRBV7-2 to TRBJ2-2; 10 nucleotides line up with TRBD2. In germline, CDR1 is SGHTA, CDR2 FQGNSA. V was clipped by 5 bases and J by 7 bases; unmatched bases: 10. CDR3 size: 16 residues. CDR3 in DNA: TGTGCCAGCAGCAAAAGAACTAGCGGGAAAGGCGGGGAGCTGTTTTTT. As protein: CASSKRTSGKGGELFF.

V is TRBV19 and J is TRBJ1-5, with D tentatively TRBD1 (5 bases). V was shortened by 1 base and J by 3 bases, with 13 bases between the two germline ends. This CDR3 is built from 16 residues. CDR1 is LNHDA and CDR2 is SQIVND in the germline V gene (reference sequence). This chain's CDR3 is CASSIVGTRDNQPQHF. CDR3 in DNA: TGTGCCAGTAGTATAGTTGGCACCAGGGACAATCAGCCCCAGCATTTT.

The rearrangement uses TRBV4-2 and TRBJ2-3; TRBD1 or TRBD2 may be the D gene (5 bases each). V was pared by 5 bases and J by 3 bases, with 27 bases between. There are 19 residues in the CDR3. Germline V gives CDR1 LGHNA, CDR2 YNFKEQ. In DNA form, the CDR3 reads TGTGCCAGCAGCTCCAAGGCCCAATTTGAGGGTTGGGGGACAGATACGCAGTATTTT. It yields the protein CASSSKAQFEGWGTDTQYF.

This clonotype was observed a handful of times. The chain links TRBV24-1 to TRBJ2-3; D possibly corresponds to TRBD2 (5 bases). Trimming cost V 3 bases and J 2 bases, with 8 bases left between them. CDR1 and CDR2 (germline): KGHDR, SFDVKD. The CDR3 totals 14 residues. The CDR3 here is CATSDQRSTDTQYF. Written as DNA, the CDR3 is TGTGCCACCAGTGATCAGCGGTCCACAGATACGCAGTATTTT.

For the CDR3, the DNA is TGTGGCACGCCTTACACCGGGGAGCTGTTTTTT. Its translation is CGTPYTGELFF. The gene calls are TRBV12-3 or TRBV12-4 and TRBJ2-2; D gene ambiguous. The CDR3 covers 11 residues.

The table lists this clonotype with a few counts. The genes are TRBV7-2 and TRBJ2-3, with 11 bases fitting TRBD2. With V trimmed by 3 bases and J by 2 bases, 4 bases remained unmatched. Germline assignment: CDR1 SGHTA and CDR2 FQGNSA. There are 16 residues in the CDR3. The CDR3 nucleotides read TGTGCCAGCAGCTTGGGACTAGCGGAGTTCACAGATACGCAGTATTTT. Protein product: CASSLGLAEFTDTQYF.

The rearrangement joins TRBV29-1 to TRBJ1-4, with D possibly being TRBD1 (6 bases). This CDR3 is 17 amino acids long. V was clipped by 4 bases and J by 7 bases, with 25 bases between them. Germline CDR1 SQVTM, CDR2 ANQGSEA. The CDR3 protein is CSVAPIPYRVRGEKLFF. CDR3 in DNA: TGCAGCGTTGCACCTATACCTTACAGGGTACGAGGTGAAAAACTGTTTTTT.

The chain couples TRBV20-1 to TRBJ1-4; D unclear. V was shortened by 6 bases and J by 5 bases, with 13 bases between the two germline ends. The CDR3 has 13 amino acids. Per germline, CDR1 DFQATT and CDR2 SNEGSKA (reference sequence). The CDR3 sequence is CSAETRGNEKLFF. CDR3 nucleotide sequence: TGCAGTGCCGAGACTAGAGGAAATGAAAAACTGTTTTTT.

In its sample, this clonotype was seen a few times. For the CDR3, the DNA is TGTGCCAGCAGCGCCGGCTCAGGGATTTCTGGCTACACCTTC. Translating gives CASSAGSGISGYTF. This chain joins TRBV5-5 and TRBJ1-2; D is possibly TRBD1 (5 bases). Germline V gene data show CDR1 as SGHKS and CDR2 as YYEKEE (reference sequence). The CDR3 has 14 amino acids. The ends were cut back, 4 bases at V and 7 bases at J, with 17 bases in the middle. The full variable domain, completed using reference TRBV5-5 and TRBJ1-2, is DAGVTQSPTHLIKTRGQQVTLRCSPISGHKSVSWYQQVLGQGPQFIFQYYEKEERGRGNFPDRFSARQFPNYSSELNVNALLLGDSALYLCASSAGSGISGYTFGSGTRLTVV.

The DNA of the CDR3 is TGTGCCATCAGTGGCCAAGACAGCGAGCAGTTCTTC. As protein: CAISGQDSEQFF. The chain joins TRBV10-3 to TRBJ2-1; D is perhaps TRBD1 (5 bases). Germline V gene lookup returns CDR1 ENHRY and CDR2 SYGVKD. V shed 4 bases and J shed 10 bases, with 11 bases lying between them. The CDR3 is 12 amino acids.

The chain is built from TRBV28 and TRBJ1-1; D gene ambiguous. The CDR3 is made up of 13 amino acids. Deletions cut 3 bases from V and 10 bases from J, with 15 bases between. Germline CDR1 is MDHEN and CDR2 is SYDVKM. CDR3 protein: CASSFGVGRGAFF. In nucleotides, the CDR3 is TGTGCCAGCAGTTTCGGTGTTGGGCGGGGAGCTTTCTTT.

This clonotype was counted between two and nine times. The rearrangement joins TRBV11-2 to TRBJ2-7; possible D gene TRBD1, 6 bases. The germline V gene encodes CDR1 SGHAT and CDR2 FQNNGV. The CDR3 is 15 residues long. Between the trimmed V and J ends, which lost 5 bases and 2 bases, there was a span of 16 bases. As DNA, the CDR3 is TGTGCCAGCAGCGAATGGGGCAGGACAGCCTACGAGCAGTACTTC. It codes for CASSEWGRTAYEQYF.

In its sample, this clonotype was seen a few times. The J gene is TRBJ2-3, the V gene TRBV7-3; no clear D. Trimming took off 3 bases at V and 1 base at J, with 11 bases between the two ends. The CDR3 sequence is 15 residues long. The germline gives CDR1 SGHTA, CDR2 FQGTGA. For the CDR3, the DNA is TGTGCCAGCAGCTTTTTAGGTCGACGCACAGATACGCAGTATTTT. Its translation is CASSFLGRRTDTQYF. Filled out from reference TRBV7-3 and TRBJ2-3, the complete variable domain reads GAGVSQTPSNKVTEKGKYVELRCDPISGHTALYWYRQSLGQGPEFLIYFQGTGAADDSGLPNDRFFAVRPEGSVSTLKIQRTERGDSAVYLCASSFLGRRTDTQYFGPGTRLTVL.

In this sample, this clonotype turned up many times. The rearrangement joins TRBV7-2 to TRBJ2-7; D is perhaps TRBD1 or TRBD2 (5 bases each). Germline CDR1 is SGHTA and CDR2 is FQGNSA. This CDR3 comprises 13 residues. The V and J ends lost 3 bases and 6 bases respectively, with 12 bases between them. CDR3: CASSLSRGVEQYF. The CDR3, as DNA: TGTGCCAGCAGCTTGAGTAGAGGGGTCGAGCAGTACTTC.

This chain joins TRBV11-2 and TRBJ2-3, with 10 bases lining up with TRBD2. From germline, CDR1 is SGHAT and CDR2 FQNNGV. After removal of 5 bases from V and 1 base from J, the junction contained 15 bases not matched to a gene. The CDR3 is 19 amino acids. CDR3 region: CASSVPAQLAGVGTDTQYF. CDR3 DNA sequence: TGTGCCAGCAGCGTTCCAGCACAGCTAGCGGGAGTAGGCACAGATACGCAGTATTTT.

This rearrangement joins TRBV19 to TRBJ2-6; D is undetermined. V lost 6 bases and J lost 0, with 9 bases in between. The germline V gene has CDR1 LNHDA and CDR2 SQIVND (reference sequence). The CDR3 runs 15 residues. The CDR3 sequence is CASSSAGSGANVLTF. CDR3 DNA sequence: TGTGCCAGTAGCTCGGCTGGCTCTGGGGCCAACGTCCTGACTTTC.

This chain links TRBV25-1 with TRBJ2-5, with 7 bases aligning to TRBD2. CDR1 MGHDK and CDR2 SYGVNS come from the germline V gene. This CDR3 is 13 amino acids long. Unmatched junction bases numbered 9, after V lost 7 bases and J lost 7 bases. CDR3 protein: CASTLGGSGTQYF. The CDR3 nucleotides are TGTGCCAGCACCTTAGGCGGGAGTGGGACCCAGTACTTC.

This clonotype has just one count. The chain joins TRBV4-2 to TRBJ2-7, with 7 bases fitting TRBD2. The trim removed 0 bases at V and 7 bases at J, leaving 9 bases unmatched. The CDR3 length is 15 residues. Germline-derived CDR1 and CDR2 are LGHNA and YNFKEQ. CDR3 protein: CASSQEAGEGREQYF. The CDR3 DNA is TGTGCCAGCAGCCAAGAAGCTGGGGAGGGGAGGGAGCAGTACTTC.

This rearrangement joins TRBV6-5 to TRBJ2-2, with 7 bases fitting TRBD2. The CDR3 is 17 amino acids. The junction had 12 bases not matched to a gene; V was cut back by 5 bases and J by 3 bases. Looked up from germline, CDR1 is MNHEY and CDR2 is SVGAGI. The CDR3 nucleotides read TGTGCCAGCAGTACGGACACGGCCGCGGGGGACACCGGGGAGCTGTTTTTT. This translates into CASSTDTAAGDTGELFF.

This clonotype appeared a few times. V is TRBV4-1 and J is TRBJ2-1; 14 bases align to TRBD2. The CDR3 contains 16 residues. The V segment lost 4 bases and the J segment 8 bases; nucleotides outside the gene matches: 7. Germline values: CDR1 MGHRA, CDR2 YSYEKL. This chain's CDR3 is CASSPGTSGSVDEQFF. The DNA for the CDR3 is TGCGCCAGCAGCCCAGGGACTAGCGGGAGTGTGGATGAGCAGTTCTTC.

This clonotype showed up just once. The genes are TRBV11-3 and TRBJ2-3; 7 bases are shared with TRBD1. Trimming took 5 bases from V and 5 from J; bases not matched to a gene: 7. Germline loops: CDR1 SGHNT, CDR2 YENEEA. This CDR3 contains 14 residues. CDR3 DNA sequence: TGTGCCAGCAGCGCAACAGGGGAAGTAGATACGCAGTATTTT. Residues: CASSATGEVDTQYF.

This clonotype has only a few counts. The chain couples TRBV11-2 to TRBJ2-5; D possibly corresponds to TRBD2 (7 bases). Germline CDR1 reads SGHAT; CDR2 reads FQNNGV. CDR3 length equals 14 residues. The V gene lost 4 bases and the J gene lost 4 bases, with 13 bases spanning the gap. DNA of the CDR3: TGTGCCAGCAGCTACCTTAGGGGGGGAGAGACCCAGTACTTC. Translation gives CASSYLRGGETQYF.

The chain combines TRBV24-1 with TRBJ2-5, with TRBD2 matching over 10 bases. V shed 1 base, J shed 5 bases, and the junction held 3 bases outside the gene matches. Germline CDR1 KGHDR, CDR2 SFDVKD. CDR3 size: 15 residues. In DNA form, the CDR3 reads TGTGCCACCAGTGATTTTGGAGCGGGAGGGGAGACCCAGTACTTC. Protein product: CATSDFGAGGETQYF.

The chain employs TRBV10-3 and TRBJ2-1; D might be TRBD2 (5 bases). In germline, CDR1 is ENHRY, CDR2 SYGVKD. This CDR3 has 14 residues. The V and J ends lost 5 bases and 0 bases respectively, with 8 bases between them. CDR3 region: CAISSGNSYNEQFF. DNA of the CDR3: TGTGCCATCAGTTCCGGGAACTCCTACAATGAGCAGTTCTTC.

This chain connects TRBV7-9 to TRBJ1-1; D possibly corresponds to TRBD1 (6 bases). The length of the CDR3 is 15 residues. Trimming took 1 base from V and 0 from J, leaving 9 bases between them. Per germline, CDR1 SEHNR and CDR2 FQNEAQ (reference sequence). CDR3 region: CASSLGDIVNTEAFF. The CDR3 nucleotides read TGTGCCAGCAGCTTAGGGGACATAGTGAACACTGAAGCTTTCTTT.